A single sample gave rise to the 32 T cell receptor beta chains below, sequenced in a study of blood T cell repertoires in COVID-19. The protocol was immunoSEQ multiplex PCR, while the TCRdb copy is restricted to in-frame clones and leaves out a portion. The sample records about 120,000 clones, over 75% being singletons. The sequenced sample was peripheral blood. Receptors were obtained from a human donor with active COVID-19. The donor label of this sample is uncertain.

The rearrangement joins TRBV30 to TRBJ1-4; possible D gene TRBD1, 5 bases. From germline, CDR1 is GTSNPN and CDR2 SVGIG (reference sequence). The CDR3 is 11 amino acids. Trimming removed 2 bases at V and 8 bases at J, with 6 bases between. The CDR3 DNA sequence: TGTGCCTGGAGTTCAGGGGAAAAACTGTTTTTT. Translation: CAWSSGEKLFF.

Details on this clone: Distinct nucleotide sequences in the sample also encode this CDR3. V and J are TRBV9 and TRBJ2-1, with D maybe TRBD1 (6 bases). The CDR3 contains 15 residues. V was pared by 0 bases and J by 2 bases, with 9 bases between. The germline gives CDR1 SGDLS, CDR2 YYNGEE. Here the CDR3 DNA reads TGTGCCAGCAGCGTAGGTTCAGGGGCCTACAATGAGCAGTTCTTC. Protein sequence: CASSVGSGAYNEQFF.

This chain links TRBV21-1 with TRBJ1-5; TRBD1 is taken as the D call from the table, unchecked against the DNA. TRBV21-1 is flagged as a pseudogene. The length of the CDR3 is 19 residues. DNA for the CDR3: TGTGCCAGCAGCAAACACCTAGGGGACAGGGCCTTTAGCAATCAGCCCCAGCATTTT. Its protein is CASSKHLGDRAFSNQPQHF.

V and J are TRBV28 and TRBJ2-1; 12 positions agree with TRBD2. CDR1 and CDR2 (germline): MDHEN, SYDVKM. CDR3 length: 19 residues. The junction had 14 bases not matched to a gene; V was cut back by 3 bases and J by 5 bases. CDR3 bases: TGTGCCAGCAGTTTGCCCCAGACTAGCGGGGGAATTTACGACAATGAGCAGTTCTTC. Residues: CASSLPQTSGGIYDNEQFF.

Remarks on this clone: A read error may account for a junction end that differs from germline. The chain links TRBV7-7 to TRBJ2-1, with D tentatively TRBD2 (6 bases). The germline CDR1 and CDR2 sequences are SSHAT and FNYEAQ (reference sequence). The length of the CDR3 is 15 residues. The CDR3 loop is CASSLEWGEYNEQFF. The CDR3 DNA is TGTGCTAGCAGCTTAGAGTGGGGGGAGTACAATGAGCAGTTCTTC.

J is TRBJ2-2 and V is TRBV4-3; no firm D call. Germline CDR1 reads LGHNA; CDR2 reads YSLEER. CDR3 length: 15 residues. V lost 0 bases to trimming and J lost 1 base, with 6 bases between them. Written as DNA, the CDR3 is TGCGCCAGCAGCCAAGAACTATGGAACACCGGGGAGCTGTTTTTT. Its protein product is CASSQELWNTGELFF.

This chain links TRBV9 with TRBJ2-3, with D perhaps matching TRBD2 (6 bases). This CDR3 region has 14 residues. Germline CDR1 is SGDLS and CDR2 is YYNGEE. With 4 bases removed from V and 4 bases from J, the gap between germline ends came to 13 bases. CDR3 bases: TGTGCCAGCAGCCTGGAGGGCAGAGCAGATACGCAGTATTTT. It translates to CASSLEGRADTQYF.

The chain is built from TRBV6-5 and TRBJ1-1; maybe TRBD1 (6 bases). V was pared by 5 bases and J by 8 bases, with 21 bases between. The CDR3 runs to 15 residues. The germline V gene encodes CDR1 MNHEY and CDR2 SVGAGI. Here the CDR3 DNA reads TGTGCCAGCAGTACCCGTTCAGACAGGAAAAGAGAAGCTTTCTTT. Amino acids: CASSTRSDRKREAFF.

The count of this clone is one. The chain employs TRBV19 and TRBJ1-1; D might be TRBD1 (5 bases). This CDR3 comprises 15 residues. CDR1 and CDR2 from the germline V gene are LNHDA and SQIVND (reference sequence). V dropped 4 bases and J dropped 0 bases, with 12 bases sitting between them. The CDR3 region has the DNA TGTGCCAGTAGTAACGGGACTCTGATGAACACTGAAGCTTTCTTT. Protein: CASSNGTLMNTEAFF.

The V call is TRBV7-9, the J call TRBJ1-1; unclear D gene. Trimming shortened V by 5 bases and J by 11 bases, and 18 bases separated the two germline ends. CDR3 size: 13 residues. In germline, CDR1 is SEHNR, CDR2 FQNEAQ (reference sequence). The CDR3 reads CASSPGGGRRAFF. Here the CDR3 DNA reads TGTGCCAGCAGCCCAGGTGGAGGTCGGCGTGCTTTCTTT.

In nucleotides, the CDR3 is TGTGCCAGTAGTTCCGCGAACAGGGGCAGGAGCTATGGCTACACCTTC. It is translated as CASSSANRGRSYGYTF. This chain joins TRBV19 and TRBJ1-2, with 7 bases fitting TRBD1. With 5 bases clipped from V and 4 bases from J, the junction kept 13 bases outside the gene matches. Germline lookup yields CDR1 LNHDA and CDR2 SQIVND (reference sequence). The CDR3 is 16 amino acids.

The gene calls are TRBV6-4 and TRBJ1-1, with TRBD1 matching over 8 bases. The CDR3 covers 14 residues. Germline values: CDR1 MRHNA, CDR2 SNTAGT. The junction had 2 bases not matched to a gene; V was cut back by 5 bases and J by 0 bases. CDR3 sequence reads: CASSPDRVNTEAFF. CDR3 bases: TGTGCCAGCAGTCCGGACAGGGTGAACACTGAAGCTTTCTTT.

The chain couples TRBV12-3 or TRBV12-4 to TRBJ2-7; D is unresolved. Trimming removed 7 bases from V and 1 base from J, with 11 bases in between. The CDR3 has 13 amino acids. DNA of the CDR3: TGTGCCAGCACGTCCAGGAATTCCTACGAGCAGTACTTC. Residues: CASTSRNSYEQYF.

V is TRBV25-1 and J is TRBJ2-1; 8 bases line up with TRBD1. The CDR3 spans 15 residues. J was trimmed by 2 bases and V by 8 bases; bases with no gene match: 8. Germline V gene lookup returns CDR1 MGHDK and CDR2 SYGVNS. The CDR3 nucleotides are TGTGCCAGCGCCAGACAGGGGCGACCCTACAATGAGCAGTTCTTC. Encoded protein: CASARQGRPYNEQFF. Full variable domain (rest looked up from reference TRBV25-1 and TRBJ2-1): EADIYQTPRYLVIGTGKKITLECSQTMGHDKMYWYQQDPGMELHLIHYSYGVNSTEKGDLSSESTVSRIRTEHFPLTLESARPSHTSQYLCASARQGRPYNEQFFGPGTRLTVL.

This chain joins TRBV6-1 and TRBJ1-5; perhaps TRBD1 as D (6 bases). The CDR3 is 15 amino acids. Germline values: CDR1 MNHNS, CDR2 SASEGT. Deletions cut 0 bases from V and 3 bases from J, with 9 bases between. The DNA for the CDR3 is TGTGCCAGCAGTGAAGCAGGGGGGGACAATCAGCCCCAGCATTTT. Translation: CASSEAGGDNQPQHF.

The rearrangement uses TRBV4-2 and TRBJ2-1, with D unclear. Trimming left V 1 base short and J 5 bases short, with 9 bases between. The CDR3 spans 14 residues. Looked up from germline, CDR1 is LGHNA and CDR2 is YNFKEQ. The CDR3 nucleotides read TGTGCCAGCAGCCAAGCAGGCAGTCACAATGAGCAGTTCTTC. It translates to CASSQAGSHNEQFF.

The chain couples TRBV7-9 to TRBJ1-1; 7 bases match TRBD1. The germline V gene encodes CDR1 SEHNR and CDR2 FQNEAQ (reference sequence). The CDR3 has 14 residues. Trimming took 8 bases from V and 1 from J; bases not matched to a gene: 7. The CDR3 DNA reads as TGTGCCAGCGACTTAACAGGGGAGAACACTGAAGCTTTCTTT. It encodes CASDLTGENTEAFF.

This chain links TRBV18 with TRBJ1-1; 7 bases fit TRBD1. The V segment lost 0 bases and the J segment 6 bases; nucleotides outside the gene matches: 4. The CDR3 loop spans 14 amino acids. The V gene's germline CDR1 is KGHSH and CDR2 LQKENI. This chain's CDR3 is CASSPPPGGSEAFF. CDR3 bases: TGTGCCAGCTCACCACCTCCAGGGGGATCTGAAGCTTTCTTT.

The chain links TRBV6-5 to TRBJ2-7; 10 nucleotides align to TRBD1. Trimming took 2 bases from V and 3 from J; bases not matched to a gene: 4. In germline, CDR1 is MNHEY, CDR2 SVGAGI. The CDR3 spans 15 residues. The CDR3 region has the DNA TGTGCCAGCAGTTACCGCGGACAGGGGGTCTACGAGCAGTACTTC. It encodes CASSYRGQGVYEQYF.

To note about this clone: One junction end disagrees with the germline gene, perhaps due to a read error. The chain combines TRBV29-1 with TRBJ2-5; D is possibly TRBD2 (7 bases). Germline V gene lookup returns CDR1 SQVTM and CDR2 ANQGSEA. The CDR3 runs 14 residues. CDR3 coding DNA: TGCAGCGTTGGTTGGCTTAGGGAGGGGGAGACCCGGTACTTC. Translated, it gives CSVGWLREGETRYF.

J is TRBJ2-3 and V is TRBV6-1; 8 nucleotides line up with TRBD2. J lost 4 bases, V lost 3 bases, and 6 bases had no gene match. This CDR3 spans 15 amino acids. Germline V gene data show CDR1 as MNHNS and CDR2 as SASEGT. This CDR3 reads CASSERTSFPDTQYF. CDR3 nucleotides: TGTGCCAGCAGTGAGAGGACTAGCTTCCCAGATACGCAGTATTTT.

This sequence joins TRBV5-4 and TRBJ2-1; tentative D call: TRBD1 (6 bases). The CDR3 consists of 14 residues. V gave up 0 bases and J gave up 3 bases, with 7 bases separating them. The germline V gene has CDR1 SGHNT and CDR2 YYREEE (reference sequence). The CDR3: CASSLGGGYNEQFF. The CDR3 DNA reads TGTGCCAGCAGCTTGGGAGGGGGCTACAATGAGCAGTTCTTC.

The chain links TRBV6-2 or TRBV6-3 to TRBJ2-1; TRBD2 matches 8 bases. Trimming at V came to 1 base and at J to 0 bases, leaving 8 bases not matched to a gene. CDR1 is MNHEY, CDR2 SVGEGT, per germline. CDR3 length equals 18 residues. The CDR3 nucleotides are TGTGCCAGCAGTTACTTGTTCGGGGGGGGGAGCTCCTACAATGAGCAGTTCTTC. Protein: CASSYLFGGGSSYNEQFF.

The chain employs TRBV6-5 and TRBJ1-6, with a weak D call TRBD1 (6 bases). V shed 6 bases and J shed 8 bases, with 14 bases lying between them. Germline values: CDR1 MNHEY, CDR2 SVGAGI. This CDR3 spans 14 amino acids. The CDR3 DNA reads as TGTGCCAGCAGCAACAGGGTTTCGTATTCACCCCTCCACTTT. It encodes CASSNRVSYSPLHF.

The chain links TRBV4-3 to TRBJ1-1, with a tentative D call TRBD1 (5 bases). V lost 1 base, J lost 5 bases, and 14 bases lay in between. The length of the CDR3 is 15 residues. Germline V lookup: CDR1 LGHNA, CDR2 YSLEER. Written as DNA, the CDR3 is TGCGCCAGCAGCCAAGGGGTCAGCCCAGGGACTGAAGCTTTCTTT. Translation gives CASSQGVSPGTEAFF.

This clone has more than one count but fewer than ten. The V and J genes are TRBV27 and TRBJ1-2; D may be TRBD1 (5 bases). CDR1 is MNHEY and CDR2 is SMNVEV in the germline V gene (reference sequence). The CDR3 has 15 residues. V shed 6 bases and J shed 5 bases, with 19 bases lying between them. The CDR3 spells CASRGGVWGGYGYTF. The DNA for the CDR3 is TGTGCCAGCAGGGGAGGGGTCTGGGGGGGGTATGGCTACACCTTC.

This rearrangement joins TRBV24-1 to TRBJ1-2; TRBD1 is a possible D gene (6 bases). There are 14 residues in the CDR3. The V gene's germline CDR1 is KGHDR and CDR2 SFDVKD. V was trimmed by 3 bases and J by 4 bases, leaving 11 bases between them. The CDR3 region has the DNA TGTGCCACCAGTGATGAGACAGGCGTCTATGGCTACACCTTC. Its protein product is CATSDETGVYGYTF.

This chain links TRBV2 with TRBJ2-2; D not certain. From germline, CDR1 is SNHLY and CDR2 FYNNEI. V shed 2 bases and J shed 5 bases, with 3 bases lying between them. This CDR3 has 12 residues. The CDR3 is CASSEYTGELFF. The CDR3 DNA follows: TGTGCCAGCAGTGAATATACCGGGGAGCTGTTTTTT.

The chain joins TRBV5-1 to TRBJ2-7; no reliable D call. The CDR3 consists of 14 residues. V gave up 0 bases and J gave up 1 base, with 8 bases separating them. CDR1 and CDR2 from the germline V gene are SGHRS and YFSETQ. The CDR3 bases are TGCGCCAGCAGCTTGGAAGACAAATCCTACGAGCAGTACTTC. Amino acids: CASSLEDKSYEQYF.

V gene TRBV28 combines with J gene TRBJ2-7; possibly TRBD2 for D (6 bases). V was cut by 1 base and J by 6 bases, with 16 bases left in between. Germline V CDR1 and CDR2: MDHEN, SYDVKM. This CDR3 comprises 15 residues. This CDR3 is CASSLLEGYLGEQYF. The CDR3 DNA reads as TGTGCCAGCAGTTTATTGGAGGGGTATCTGGGCGAGCAGTACTTC.

The chain has TRBV9 and TRBJ1-1; D is ambiguous. The CDR3 spans 13 residues. CDR1 is SGDLS and CDR2 is YYNGEE in the germline V gene. The V end lost 0 bases, the J end lost 2 bases, and 5 bases lay between the germline ends. DNA of the CDR3: TGTGCCAGCAGCGTAGTAACAAACACTGAAGCTTTCTTT. Its protein product is CASSVVTNTEAFF.

The chain links TRBV9 to TRBJ2-1; the D gene is possibly TRBD1 (5 bases). Germline CDR1 SGDLS, CDR2 YYNGEE. The V and J ends lost 0 bases and 7 bases respectively, with 8 bases between them. This CDR3 comprises 13 residues. Written as DNA, the CDR3 is TGTGCCAGCAGCGTAGACCCAGGGAATGAGCAGTTCTTC. This gives the protein CASSVDPGNEQFF.